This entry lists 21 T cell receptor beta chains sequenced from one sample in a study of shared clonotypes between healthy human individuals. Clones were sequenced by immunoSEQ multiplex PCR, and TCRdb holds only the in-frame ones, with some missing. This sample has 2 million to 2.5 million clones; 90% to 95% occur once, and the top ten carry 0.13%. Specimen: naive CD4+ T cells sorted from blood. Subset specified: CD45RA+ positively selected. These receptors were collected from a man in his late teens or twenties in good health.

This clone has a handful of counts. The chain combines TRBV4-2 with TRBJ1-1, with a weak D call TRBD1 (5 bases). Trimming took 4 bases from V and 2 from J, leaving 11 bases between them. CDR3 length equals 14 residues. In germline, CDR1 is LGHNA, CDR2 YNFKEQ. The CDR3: CASSPSGVNTEAFF. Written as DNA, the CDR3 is TGTGCCAGCAGCCCCTCGGGGGTAAACACTGAAGCTTTCTTT.

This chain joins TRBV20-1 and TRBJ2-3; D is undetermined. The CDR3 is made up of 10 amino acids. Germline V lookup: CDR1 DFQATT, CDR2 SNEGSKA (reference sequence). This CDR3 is CPLVGDTQYF. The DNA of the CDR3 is TGCCCCCTTGTCGGAGATACGCAGTATTTT.

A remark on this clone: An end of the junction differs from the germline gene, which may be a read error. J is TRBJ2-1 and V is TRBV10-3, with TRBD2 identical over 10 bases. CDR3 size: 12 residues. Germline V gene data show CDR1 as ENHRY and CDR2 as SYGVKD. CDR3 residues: CAGSGGVNEQFF. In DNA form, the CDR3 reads TGCGCTGGGAGCGGGGGGGTTAATGAGCAGTTCTTC.

The CDR3 DNA reads as TGCGCCAGCAGCCCCGAGGGGGAGAGGGCTGGAAACACCATATATTTT. It encodes CASSPEGERAGNTIYF. The gene calls are TRBV4-1 and TRBJ1-3, with TRBD1 as a possible D gene (6 bases). Trimming stripped 4 bases from V and 2 bases from J, with 15 bases between. The CDR3 length is 16 residues. Germline CDR1 reads MGHRA; CDR2 reads YSYEKL.

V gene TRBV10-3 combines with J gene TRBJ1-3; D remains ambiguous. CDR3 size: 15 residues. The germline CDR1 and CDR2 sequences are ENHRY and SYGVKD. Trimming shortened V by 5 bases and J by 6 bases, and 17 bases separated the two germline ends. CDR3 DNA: TGTGCCATCAGTAACCCCGCCCGGGAGGAAAACACCATATATTTT. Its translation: CAISNPAREENTIYF.

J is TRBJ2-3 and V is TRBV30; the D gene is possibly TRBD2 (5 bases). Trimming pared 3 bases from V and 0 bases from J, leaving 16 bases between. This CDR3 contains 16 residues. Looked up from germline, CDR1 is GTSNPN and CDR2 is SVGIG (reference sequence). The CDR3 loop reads CAWSPRLARSTDTQYF. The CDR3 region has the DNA TGTGCCTGGAGCCCCCGGCTAGCTAGGAGCACAGATACGCAGTATTTT. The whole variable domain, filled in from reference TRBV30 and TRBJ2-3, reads SQTIHQWPATLVQPVGSPLSLECTVEGTSNPNLYWYRQAAGRGLQLLFYSVGIGQISSEVPQNLSASRPQDRQFILSSKKLLLSDSGFYLCAWSPRLARSTDTQYFGPGTRLTVL.

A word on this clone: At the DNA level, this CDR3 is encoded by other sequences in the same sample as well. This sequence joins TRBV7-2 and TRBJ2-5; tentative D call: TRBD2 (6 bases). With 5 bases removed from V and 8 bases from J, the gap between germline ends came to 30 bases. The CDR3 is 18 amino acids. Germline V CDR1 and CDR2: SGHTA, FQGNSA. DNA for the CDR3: TGTGCCAGCAGCCTCCACCTTCTAGCGATTTCCTTAGGGGAAACCCAGTACTTC. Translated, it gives CASSLHLLAISLGETQYF.

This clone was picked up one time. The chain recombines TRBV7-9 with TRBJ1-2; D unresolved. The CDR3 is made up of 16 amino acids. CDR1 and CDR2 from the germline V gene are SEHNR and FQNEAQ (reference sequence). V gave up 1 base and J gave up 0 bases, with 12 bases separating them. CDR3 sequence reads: CASSLEVAGPNYGYTF. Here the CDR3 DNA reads TGTGCCAGCAGCTTAGAAGTGGCAGGCCCTAACTATGGCTACACCTTC. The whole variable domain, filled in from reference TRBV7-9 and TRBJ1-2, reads DTGVSQNPRHKITKRGQNVTFRCDPISEHNRLYWYRQTLGQGPEFLTYFQNEAQLEKSRLLSDRFSAERPKGSFSTLEIQRTEQGDSAMYLCASSLEVAGPNYGYTFGSGTRLTVV.

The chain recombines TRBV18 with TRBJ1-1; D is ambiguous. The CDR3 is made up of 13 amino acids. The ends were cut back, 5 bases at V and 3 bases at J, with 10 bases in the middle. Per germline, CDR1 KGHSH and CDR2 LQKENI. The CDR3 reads CASSSQRDTEAFF. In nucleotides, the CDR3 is TGTGCCAGCTCATCACAGAGAGACACTGAAGCTTTCTTT.

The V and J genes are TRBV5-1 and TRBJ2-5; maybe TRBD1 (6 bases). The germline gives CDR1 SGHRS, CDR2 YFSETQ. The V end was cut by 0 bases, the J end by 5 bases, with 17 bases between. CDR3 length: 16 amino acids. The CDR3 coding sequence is TGCGCCAGCAGCTTGGAAGGGGGTACGGGTTGGGAGACCCAGTACTTC. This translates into CASSLEGGTGWETQYF.

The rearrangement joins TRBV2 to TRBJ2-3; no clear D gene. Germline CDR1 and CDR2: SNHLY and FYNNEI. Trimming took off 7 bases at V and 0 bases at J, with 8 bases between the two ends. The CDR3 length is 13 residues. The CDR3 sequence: CASKLSSTDTQYF. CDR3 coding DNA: TGTGCCAGCAAGTTGTCTAGCACAGATACGCAGTATTTT.

The CDR3 reads CASSPLDTNYGYTF. The CDR3 coding sequence is TGTGCCAGCTCTCCGTTGGATACAAACTATGGCTACACCTTC. The chain recombines TRBV18 with TRBJ1-2; D unresolved. V was cut by 6 bases and J by 2 bases, with 13 bases left in between. Per the germline V gene, CDR1 is KGHSH and CDR2 is LQKENI. The CDR3 extends over 14 amino acids.

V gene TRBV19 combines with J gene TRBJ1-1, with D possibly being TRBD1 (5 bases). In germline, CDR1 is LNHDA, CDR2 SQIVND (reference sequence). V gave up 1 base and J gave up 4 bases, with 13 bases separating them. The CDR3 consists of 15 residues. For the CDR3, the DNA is TGTGCCAGTAGTATAGCGGGGCAGGTTGGCACTGAAGCTTTCTTT. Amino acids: CASSIAGQVGTEAFF.

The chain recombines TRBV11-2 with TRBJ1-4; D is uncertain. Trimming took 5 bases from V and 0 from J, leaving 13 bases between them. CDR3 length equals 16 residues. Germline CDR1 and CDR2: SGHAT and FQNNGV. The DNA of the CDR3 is TGTGCCAGCAGCCACATACGCGGTGCAACTAATGAAAAACTGTTTTTT. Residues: CASSHIRGATNEKLFF.

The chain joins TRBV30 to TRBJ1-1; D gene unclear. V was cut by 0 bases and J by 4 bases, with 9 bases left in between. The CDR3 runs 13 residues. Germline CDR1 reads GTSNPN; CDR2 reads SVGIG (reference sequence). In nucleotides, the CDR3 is TGTGCCTGGAGTGTAGACCGACTCACTGAAGCTTTCTTT. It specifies CAWSVDRLTEAFF.

CDR3 amino acids: CSVGVAGGTDTQYF. The CDR3 region has the DNA TGCAGCGTTGGGGTTGCGGGGGGGACAGATACGCAGTATTTT. This chain uses TRBV29-1 with TRBJ2-3; 9 nucleotides align to TRBD2. Germline V gives CDR1 SQVTM, CDR2 ANQGSEA. Unmatched junction bases numbered 5, after V lost 4 bases and J lost 3 bases. This CDR3 is 14 amino acids long.

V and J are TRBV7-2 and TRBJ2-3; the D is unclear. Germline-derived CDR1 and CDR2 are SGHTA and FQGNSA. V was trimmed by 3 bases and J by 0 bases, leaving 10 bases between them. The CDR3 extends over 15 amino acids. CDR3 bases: TGTGCCAGCAGCTTCACAGCGTCTAGCACAGATACGCAGTATTTT. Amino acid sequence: CASSFTASSTDTQYF. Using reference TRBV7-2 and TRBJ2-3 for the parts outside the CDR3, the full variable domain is GAGVSQSPSNKVTEKGKDVELRCDPISGHTALYWYRQSLGQGLEFLIYFQGNSAPDKSGLPSDRFSAERTGGSVSTLTIQRTQQEDSAVYLCASSFTASSTDTQYFGPGTRLTVL.

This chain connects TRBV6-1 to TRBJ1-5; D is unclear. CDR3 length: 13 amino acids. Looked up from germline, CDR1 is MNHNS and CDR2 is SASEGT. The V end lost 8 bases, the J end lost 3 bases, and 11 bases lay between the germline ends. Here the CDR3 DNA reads TGTGCCAGCGCCTCTGGTTCCAATCAGCCCCAGCATTTT. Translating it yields CASASGSNQPQHF.

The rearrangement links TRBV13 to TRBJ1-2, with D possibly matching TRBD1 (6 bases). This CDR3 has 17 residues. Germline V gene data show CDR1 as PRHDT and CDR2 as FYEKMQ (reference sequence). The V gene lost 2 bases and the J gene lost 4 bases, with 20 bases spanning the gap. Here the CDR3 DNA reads TGTGCCAGCAGCTTATCCCCAGAAACAGGGAGCCTCTATGGCTACACCTTC. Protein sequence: CASSLSPETGSLYGYTF.

CDR3 DNA: TGTGCCAGCAGTTATAAACACGGGTACGAGCAGTACTTC. Its protein product is CASSYKHGYEQYF. The genes are TRBV6-5 and TRBJ2-7, with no clear D. CDR3 length: 13 residues. V was clipped by 3 bases and J by 4 bases, with 10 bases between them. CDR1 MNHEY and CDR2 SVGAGI come from the germline V gene.

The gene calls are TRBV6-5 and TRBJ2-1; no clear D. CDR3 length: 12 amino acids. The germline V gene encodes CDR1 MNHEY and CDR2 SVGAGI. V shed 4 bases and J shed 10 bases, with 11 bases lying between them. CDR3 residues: CASSSRAREQFF. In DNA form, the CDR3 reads TGTGCCAGCAGTTCCCGAGCGAGGGAGCAGTTCTTC.